Sequencing of this T cell receptor beta chain was carried out in a study of tumour-infiltrating T cells in Burkitt lymphoma. For the study at large: Repertoire clonality predicted overall and progression-free survival.

The repertoire was sequenced with immunoSEQ multiplex PCR; TCRdb's copy has only in-frame clones and lacks some. The sample has 11,000 to 15,000 clones, 75% seen once. The TCR originated in a human donor with diffuse large B-cell lymphoma. Source material: tumor tissue.

In DNA form, the CDR3 reads TGCGCCAGCAGCCTCGGGGCTCCCGCGCCCCAGCATTTT. As protein: CASSLGAPAPQHF. The chain combines TRBV5-1 with TRBJ1-5, with D possibly being TRBD1 (5 bases). This CDR3 region has 13 residues. The V gene lost 4 bases and the J gene lost 9 bases, with 14 bases spanning the gap. The germline V gene encodes CDR1 SGHRS and CDR2 YFSETQ.